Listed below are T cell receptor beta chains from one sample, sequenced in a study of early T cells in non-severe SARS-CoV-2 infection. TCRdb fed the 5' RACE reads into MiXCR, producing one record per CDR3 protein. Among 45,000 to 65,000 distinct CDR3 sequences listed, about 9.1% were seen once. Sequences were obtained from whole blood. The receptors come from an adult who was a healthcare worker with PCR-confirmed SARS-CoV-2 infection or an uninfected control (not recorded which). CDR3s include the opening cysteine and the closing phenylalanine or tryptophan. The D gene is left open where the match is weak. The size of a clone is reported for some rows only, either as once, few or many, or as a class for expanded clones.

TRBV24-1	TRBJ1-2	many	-	CATSDLDTNYGYTF	TGTGCCACCAGTGACCTGGACACGAACTATGGCTACACCTTC
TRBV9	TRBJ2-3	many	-	CASSVAEGGVATQYF	TGTGCCAGCAGCGTAGCCGAGGGGGGAGTTGCTACGCAGTATTTT
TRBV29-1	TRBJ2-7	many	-	CSVEETRSSYEQYF	TGCAGCGTTGAAGAAACGCGCAGCTCCTACGAGCAGTACTTC
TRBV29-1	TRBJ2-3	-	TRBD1	CSVEVSGTGLATQYF	TGCAGCGTTGAAGTCTCCGGGACAGGGCTTGCTACGCAGTATTTT
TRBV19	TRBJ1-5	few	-	CASRDRPSNQPQHF	TGTGCCAGTAGGGACCGACCGAGCAATCAGCCCCAGCATTTT
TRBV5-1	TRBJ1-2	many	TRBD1	CASSMDRGEYYGYTF	TGCGCCAGCAGCATGGACAGGGGTGAATACTATGGCTACACCTTC
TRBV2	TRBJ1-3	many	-	CASSGGRFSGNTIYF	TGTGCCAGCAGCGGGGGACGGTTCTCTGGAAACACCATATATTTT
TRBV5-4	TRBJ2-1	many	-	CASSPGITPYNEQFF	TGTGCCAGCAGCCCCGGCATAACTCCCTACAATGAGCAGTTCTTC
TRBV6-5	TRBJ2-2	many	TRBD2	CASSYRDSGDRGELFF	TGTGCCAGCAGTTACCGGGATAGCGGGGATCGCGGGGAGCTGTTTTTT
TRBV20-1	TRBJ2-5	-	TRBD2	CSAAVTSGKETQYF	TGCAGTGCTGCTGTGACTAGCGGGAAAGAGACCCAGTACTTC
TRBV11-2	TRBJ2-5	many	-	CASSPTAYQETQYF	TGTGCCAGCAGCCCGACTGCGTACCAAGAGACCCAGTACTTC
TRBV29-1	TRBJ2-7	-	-	CSVAGTYEQYF	TGCAGCGTTGCCGGTACCTACGAGCAGTACTTC
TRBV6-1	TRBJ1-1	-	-	CASSDSFLHPNTEAFF	TGTGCCAGCAGTGATTCATTCCTGCACCCGAACACTGAAGCTTTCTTT
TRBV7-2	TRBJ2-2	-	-	CASSLPPLTGELFF	TGTGCCAGCAGCTTACCTCCTCTCACCGGGGAGCTGTTTTTT
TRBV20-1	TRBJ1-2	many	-	CSARPIQVNYGYTF	TGCAGTGCTAGGCCCATACAGGTTAACTATGGCTACACCTTC
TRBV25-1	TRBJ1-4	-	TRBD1	CASSGGTGGEKLFF	TGTGCCAGCAGTGGGGGGACAGGGGGCGAAAAACTGTTTTTT
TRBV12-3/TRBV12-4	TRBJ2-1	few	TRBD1	CASSTRGQGLDNEQFF	TGTGCCAGCAGTACCCGAGGACAGGGCTTGGACAATGAGCAGTTCTTC
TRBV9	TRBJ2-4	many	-	CASSVGSKNIQYF	TGTGCCAGCAGCGTAGGATCCAAAAACATTCAGTACTTC
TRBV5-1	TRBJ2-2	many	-	CASGTATYTGELFF	TGCGCCAGCGGGACCGCCACCTACACCGGGGAGCTGTTTTTT
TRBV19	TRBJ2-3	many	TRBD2	CASSIVSLAGKSSTDTQYF	TGTGCCAGTAGTATAGTTTCACTAGCGGGGAAATCTAGCACAGATACGCAGTATTTT
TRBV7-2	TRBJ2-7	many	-	CASSPFFRSTPYEQYF	TGTGCCAGCAGCCCATTCTTTCGGAGTACTCCCTACGAGCAGTACTTC
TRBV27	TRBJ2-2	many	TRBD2	CASSSPSQRGAGELFF	TGTGCCAGCAGTTCTCCCTCCCAGCGGGGGGCCGGGGAGCTGTTTTTT
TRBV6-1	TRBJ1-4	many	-	CASSRTVPGTTNEKLFF	TGTGCCAGCTCGAGGACGGTGCCTGGTACAACTAATGAAAAACTGTTTTTT
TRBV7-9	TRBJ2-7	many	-	CASSSPNYVYEQYF	TGTGCCAGCAGCTCCCCTAACTACGTTTACGAGCAGTACTTC
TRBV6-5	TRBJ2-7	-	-	CASRQQGGEQYF	TGTGCCAGCAGACAACAGGGAGGCGAGCAGTACTTC
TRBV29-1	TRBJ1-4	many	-	CSVADSATNEKLFF	TGCAGCGTTGCCGACAGTGCAACTAATGAAAAACTGTTTTTT
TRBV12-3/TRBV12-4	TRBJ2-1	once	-	CASSLGPNEQFF	TGTGCCAGCAGTTTAGGGCCCAATGAGCAGTTCTTC
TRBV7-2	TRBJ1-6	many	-	CASSRDSVGSGSPLHF	TGTGCCAGCAGCCGAGATTCCGTAGGGAGTGGCTCACCCCTCCACTTT
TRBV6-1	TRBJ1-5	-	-	CASSEGAVSNQPQHF	TGTGCCAGCAGTGAAGGGGCAGTTAGCAATCAGCCCCAGCATTTT
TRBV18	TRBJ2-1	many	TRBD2	CASSPLAGAINEQFF	TGTGCCAGCTCACCACTAGCGGGGGCGATCAATGAGCAGTTCTTC
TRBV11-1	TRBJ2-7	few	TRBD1	CASSFGTGLYYEQYF	TGTGCCAGCAGCTTTGGGACAGGCCTTTACTACGAGCAGTACTTC
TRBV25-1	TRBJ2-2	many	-	CASSPLDKNTGELFF	TGTGCCAGCAGTCCTCTGGACAAGAACACCGGGGAGCTGTTTTTT
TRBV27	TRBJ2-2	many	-	CASSPADPISTTGELFF	TGTGCCAGCAGTCCCGCCGACCCAATCAGCACCACCGGGGAGCTGTTTTTT
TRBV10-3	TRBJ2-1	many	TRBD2	CAISERTSGGPHNEQFF	TGTGCCATCAGTGAGCGGACTAGCGGAGGGCCCCACAATGAGCAGTTCTTC
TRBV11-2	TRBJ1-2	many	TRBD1	CASSLETGGLNYGYTF	TGTGCCAGCAGCTTAGAAACAGGGGGACTAAACTATGGCTACACCTTC
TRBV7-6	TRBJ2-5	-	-	CASSLVKQETQYF	TGTGCCAGCAGCTTAGTTAAACAAGAGACCCAGTACTTC
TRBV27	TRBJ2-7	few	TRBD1	CASRPTGGNEQYF	TGTGCCAGCAGGCCGACAGGGGGCAACGAGCAGTACTTC
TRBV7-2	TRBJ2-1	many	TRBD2	CATSGQLAGASNEQFF	TGTGCCACTTCTGGCCAACTAGCGGGGGCCTCCAATGAGCAGTTCTTC
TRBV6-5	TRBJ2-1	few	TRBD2	CASSYTSGRDSYNEQFF	TGTGCCAGCAGTTACACTAGCGGGAGGGATTCCTACAATGAGCAGTTCTTC
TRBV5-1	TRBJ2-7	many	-	CASSLEAGKRKMRTYEQYF	TGCGCCAGCAGCTTGGAGGCAGGCAAGCGGAAGATGAGAACCTACGAGCAGTACTTC
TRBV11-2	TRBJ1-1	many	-	CASSLQGPRFNTEAFF	TGTGCCAGCAGCTTACAGGGGCCTCGGTTTAACACTGAAGCTTTCTTT
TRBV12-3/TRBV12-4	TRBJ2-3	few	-	CASTLQGTTDTQYF	TGTGCCAGCACCCTACAGGGAACCACAGATACGCAGTATTTT
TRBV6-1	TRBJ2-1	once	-	CASSLSSREFF	TGTGCCAGCAGTCTTTCGAGCCGGGAGTTCTTC
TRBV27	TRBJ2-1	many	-	CASSSKRGLLYNEQFF	TGTGCCAGCAGTTCGAAGAGGGGACTCCTCTACAATGAGCAGTTCTTC
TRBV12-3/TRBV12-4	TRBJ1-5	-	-	CASSLGNQPQHF	TGTGCCAGCAGTCTAGGCAATCAGCCCCAGCATTTT
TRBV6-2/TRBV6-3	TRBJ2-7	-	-	CASSYLAAKGQVEQYF	TGTGCCAGCAGTTACTTGGCTGCCAAGGGCCAAGTCGAGCAGTACTTC
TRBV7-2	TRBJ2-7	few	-	CASSLARNEQYF	TGTGCCAGCAGCTTAGCACGAAACGAGCAGTACTTC
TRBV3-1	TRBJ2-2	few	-	CASSQGLPGMSGELFF	TGTGCCAGCAGCCAAGGTCTACCAGGGATGAGCGGGGAGCTGTTTTTT
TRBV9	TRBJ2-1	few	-	CASSVAGVGEQFF	TGTGCCAGCAGCGTAGCTGGGGTAGGGGAGCAGTTCTTC
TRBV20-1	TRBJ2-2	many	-	CSAPDPGKATGELFF	TGCAGTGCTCCAGACCCAGGGAAGGCCACCGGGGAGCTGTTTTTT
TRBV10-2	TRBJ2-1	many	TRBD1	CASSLVGRGNEQFF	TGCGCCAGCAGCCTGGTGGGCAGGGGGAATGAGCAGTTCTTC
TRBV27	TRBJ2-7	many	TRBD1	CASSLGTAYEQYF	TGTGCCAGCAGTTTAGGGACAGCCTACGAGCAGTACTTC
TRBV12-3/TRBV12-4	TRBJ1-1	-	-	CASSLLRGNTEAFF	TGTGCCAGCAGTCTACTAAGGGGGAACACTGAAGCTTTCTTT